A single sample gave rise to the 21 T cell receptor beta chains below, sequenced in a study of T cells in localized non-small cell lung cancer. Sequenced by immunoSEQ multiplex PCR; TCRdb stores in-frame clones only, minus some. This table holds tens of thousands of clones, about 80% found once. This sample comprised PBMCs, obtained before any cancer treatment. Source of these receptors: a man aged 35 to 70 with stage II lung adenocarcinoma.

V and J are TRBV6-1 and TRBJ2-1, with TRBD2 identical over 10 bases. Germline V gene sequence: CDR1 MNHNS, CDR2 SASEGT. This CDR3 comprises 12 residues. Trimming took 7 bases from V and 9 from J; bases not matched to a gene: 3. CDR3 nucleotides: TGTGCCAGCAAGCGGGAGGGCCTTGAGCAGTTCTTC. Translation gives CASKREGLEQFF.

The chain couples TRBV5-4 to TRBJ1-6; the match to TRBD1 covers 8 bases. Germline V gene lookup returns CDR1 SGHNT and CDR2 YYREEE (reference sequence). The CDR3 extends over 15 amino acids. Trimming at V came to 0 bases and at J to 7 bases, leaving 3 bases not matched to a gene. CDR3 loop: CASSLGAGGNSPLHF. The CDR3 nucleotides read TGTGCCAGCAGCTTGGGGGCAGGGGGCAATTCACCCCTCCACTTT.

The chain combines TRBV5-1 with TRBJ2-7, with D possibly TRBD2 on 6 matching bases. The length of the CDR3 is 15 residues. The V end lost 0 bases, the J end lost 2 bases, and 12 bases lay between the germline ends. Germline loops: CDR1 SGHRS, CDR2 YFSETQ. The CDR3 DNA sequence: TGCGCCAGCAGCTTGGATGTTAGCGGAGCCTACGAGCAGTACTTC. Amino acid sequence: CASSLDVSGAYEQYF. Variable domain in full (rest from reference TRBV5-1 and TRBJ2-7): KAGVTQTPRYLIKTRGQQVTLSCSPISGHRSVSWYQQTPGQGLQFLFEYFSETQRNKGNFPGRFSGRQFSNSRSEMNVSTLELGDSALYLCASSLDVSGAYEQYFGPGTRLTVT.

V and J are TRBV2 and TRBJ1-1; D not certain. The V end was cut by 7 bases, the J end by 1 base, with 7 bases between. CDR1 is SNHLY, CDR2 FYNNEI, per germline. CDR3 length: 12 residues. This chain's CDR3 is CASTGENTEAFF. In DNA form, the CDR3 reads TGTGCCAGCACCGGGGAGAACACTGAAGCTTTCTTT.

V and J are TRBV5-5 and TRBJ1-1; weak D call: TRBD1 (6 bases). With 4 bases removed from V and 4 bases from J, the gap between germline ends came to 17 bases. The CDR3 runs to 15 residues. The germline gives CDR1 SGHKS, CDR2 YYEKEE (reference sequence). The CDR3 loop is CASSVTGGLGTEAFF. The DNA of the CDR3 is TGTGCCAGCAGCGTGACTGGGGGGCTAGGCACTGAAGCTTTCTTT.

V is TRBV9 and J is TRBJ2-7, with D possibly being TRBD2 (5 bases). With 0 bases removed from V and 0 bases from J, the gap between germline ends came to 7 bases. Germline V gene sequence: CDR1 SGDLS, CDR2 YYNGEE. The CDR3 covers 14 residues. The CDR3 reads CASSVEAASYEQYF. The DNA of the CDR3 is TGTGCCAGCAGCGTAGAAGCGGCCTCCTACGAGCAGTACTTC.

The chain links TRBV9 to TRBJ1-3; D is perhaps TRBD1 (5 bases). CDR1 and CDR2 from the germline V gene are SGDLS and YYNGEE. The V end lost 3 bases, the J end lost 1 base, and 11 bases lay between the germline ends. The CDR3 sequence is 15 residues long. This CDR3 reads CASSDQGQSGNTIYF. The CDR3 DNA follows: TGTGCCAGCAGCGATCAAGGACAATCTGGAAACACCATATATTTT.

V is TRBV6-5 and J is TRBJ1-1; D possibly corresponds to TRBD1 (5 bases). The CDR3 has 16 amino acids. Per germline, CDR1 MNHEY and CDR2 SVGAGI. The ends were cut back, 0 bases at V and 2 bases at J, with 13 bases in the middle. The CDR3 DNA reads TGTGCCAGCAGTTACTCGGGCGGTGGGGGAAACACTGAAGCTTTCTTT. It specifies CASSYSGGGGNTEAFF.

J is TRBJ2-2 and V is TRBV14; D is perhaps TRBD2 (6 bases). Germline V gene sequence: CDR1 SGHDN, CDR2 FVKESK. Trimming took off 1 base at V and 6 bases at J, with 9 bases between the two ends. The CDR3 sequence is 14 residues long. DNA of the CDR3: TGTGCCAGCAGCCAAGTCGGGAGTGCCGGGGAGCTGTTTTTT. Translation: CASSQVGSAGELFF.

This chain connects TRBV7-8 to TRBJ2-1, with 8 bases aligning to TRBD2. The germline CDR1 and CDR2 sequences are SGHVS and FQNEAQ. The CDR3 is made up of 15 amino acids. Trimming at V came to 3 bases and at J to 9 bases, leaving 10 bases not matched to a gene. CDR3 coding DNA: TGTGCCAGCAGCTTGGGAACGGGAGGGCCTACTGAGCAGTTCTTC. This gives the protein CASSLGTGGPTEQFF.

The chain couples TRBV5-1 to TRBJ1-1; D call uncertain. The CDR3 has 14 amino acids. The V end was cut by 4 bases, the J end by 1 base, with 11 bases between. Per the germline V gene, CDR1 is SGHRS and CDR2 is YFSETQ. The CDR3 sequence is CASSLSTANTEAFF. In nucleotides, the CDR3 is TGCGCCAGCAGCCTATCCACAGCGAACACTGAAGCTTTCTTT.

In this sample, this clone turned up once. The rearrangement uses TRBV12-2 and TRBJ1-4. TRBV12-2 is deemed a pseudogene. The CDR3 totals 14 residues. CDR3 coding DNA: TGTGCAAGTCGCCGAGGACGGGAAAATGAAAAACTGTTTTTT. This translates into CASRRGRENEKLFF.

The J gene is TRBJ2-1, the V gene TRBV10-3; D gene ambiguous. The germline V gene has CDR1 ENHRY and CDR2 SYGVKD. V was trimmed by 7 bases and J by 1 base, leaving 8 bases between them. The CDR3 has 13 residues. The CDR3 DNA reads TGTGCCATCAAAGGCTCTTCCTACAATGAGCAGTTCTTC. Amino acid sequence: CAIKGSSYNEQFF.

V is TRBV30 and J is TRBJ1-6; 8 bases align to TRBD1. Germline CDR1 GTSNPN, CDR2 SVGIG (reference sequence). The CDR3 is 15 residues long. With 3 bases clipped from V and 4 bases from J, the junction kept 5 bases outside the gene matches. CDR3 nucleotide sequence: TGTGCCTGGAGAAACCGGGACAGGTATAATTCACCCCTCCACTTT. It yields the protein CAWRNRDRYNSPLHF. The whole variable domain, filled in from reference TRBV30 and TRBJ1-6, reads SQTIHQWPATLVQPVGSPLSLECTVEGTSNPNLYWYRQAAGRGLQLLFYSVGIGQISSEVPQNLSASRPQDRQFILSSKKLLLSDSGFYLCAWRNRDRYNSPLHFGNGTRLTVT.

V usage is TRBV6-5 and J usage is TRBJ2-7; D is undetermined. V was trimmed by 4 bases and J by 4 bases, leaving 11 bases between them. Germline CDR1 is MNHEY and CDR2 is SVGAGI. The CDR3 is made up of 13 amino acids. CDR3 region: CASSFGRQYEQYF. The CDR3 DNA sequence: TGTGCCAGCAGTTTTGGCAGGCAATACGAGCAGTACTTC.

The chain combines TRBV7-6 with TRBJ2-1, with TRBD2 matching over 11 bases. CDR1 and CDR2 (germline): SGHVS, FNYEAQ. This CDR3 has 17 residues. The ends lost 1 base at V and 8 bases at J; junction bases unmatched: 10. As DNA, the CDR3 is TGTGCCAGCAGCTTAGTAGCGGGGGGGCCTTTGGGCGATGAGCAGTTCTTC. Translation: CASSLVAGGPLGDEQFF. Based on the CDR3 plus reference TRBV7-6 and TRBJ2-1, the full variable domain is GAGVSQSPRYKVTKRGQDVALRCDPISGHVSLYWYRQALGQGPEFLTYFNYEAQQDKSGLPNDRFSAERPEGSISTLTIQRTEQRDSAMYRCASSLVAGGPLGDEQFFGPGTRLTVL.

The chain employs TRBV2 and TRBJ1-5, with D perhaps matching TRBD1 (5 bases). From germline, CDR1 is SNHLY and CDR2 FYNNEI. This CDR3 is 14 amino acids long. V dropped 2 bases and J dropped 3 bases, with 8 bases sitting between them. Here the CDR3 reads CASSEQGSNQPQHF. The CDR3 bases are TGTGCCAGCAGTGAACAGGGTTCCAATCAGCCCCAGCATTTT.

CDR3 protein: CASSSRARQGESSYNSPLHF. CDR3 in DNA: TGTGCCAGCAGTTCCCGCGCTAGACAGGGGGAGAGCTCCTATAATTCACCCCTCCACTTT. The chain is built from TRBV27 and TRBJ1-6; 9 bases line up with TRBD1. The CDR3 spans 20 residues. The germline gives CDR1 MNHEY, CDR2 SMNVEV (reference sequence). Trimming took 4 bases from V and 0 from J; bases not matched to a gene: 13.

The rearrangement uses TRBV6-4 and TRBJ2-2, with no clear D. Trimming took off 4 bases at V and 7 bases at J, with 10 bases between the two ends. The CDR3 consists of 13 residues. Per the germline V gene, CDR1 is MRHNA and CDR2 is SNTAGT. DNA of the CDR3: TGTGCCAGCAGTGGAATGGGTAACGGGGAGCTGTTTTTT. This gives the protein CASSGMGNGELFF.

DNA of the CDR3: TGTGCCAGCAGTAGGACGGGAAATAATTCACCCCTCCACTTT. It specifies CASSRTGNNSPLHF. This chain connects TRBV2 to TRBJ1-6; D gene ambiguous. Looked up from germline, CDR1 is SNHLY and CDR2 is FYNNEI. V was cut by 5 bases and J by 5 bases, with 10 bases left in between. The CDR3 is made up of 14 amino acids.

The chain has TRBV30 and TRBJ2-3; TRBD2 agrees at 10 bases. After removal of 5 bases from V and 6 bases from J, the junction contained 5 bases not matched to a gene. This CDR3 is 13 amino acids long. Per the germline V gene, CDR1 is GTSNPN and CDR2 is SVGIG (reference sequence). As DNA, the CDR3 is TGTGCCTGGGAGCGGGGGGGATCGGATACGCAGTATTTT. It codes for CAWERGGSDTQYF.